What follows are 9 T cell receptor beta chains derived from one specimen sequenced in a study of OX40 agonist ivuxolimab in advanced cancers. The data were produced by immunoSEQ multiplex PCR, yet TCRdb's version contains in-frame clones alone and is incomplete. The sample comprises 89,000 or so clones, about 86% of which are singletons, and 0.65% to 0.95% rests with the top ten. Sequences were derived from CD4+ or CD8+ T cells sorted from blood, sampled in a trial of the OX40 agonist ivuxolimab. These receptors came from an adult with an advanced solid tumor such as melanoma, head and neck, liver or kidney cancer.

The rearrangement joins TRBV6-5 to TRBJ1-3; D not certain. The CDR3 totals 16 residues. The V end lost 0 bases, the J end lost 1 base, and 10 bases lay between the germline ends. Germline V lookup: CDR1 MNHEY, CDR2 SVGAGI. The chain's CDR3 is CASSYSISGSGNTIYF. CDR3 DNA sequence: TGTGCCAGCAGTTACTCGATAAGCGGATCTGGAAACACCATATATTTT.

The chain has TRBV6-1 and TRBJ1-6; D remains unclear. Trimming stripped 7 bases from V and 8 bases from J, with 9 bases between. The CDR3 is 12 residues long. Germline CDR1 is MNHNS and CDR2 is SASEGT. The CDR3 nucleotides are TGTGCCAGCATTGGGGAGTATTCACCCCTCCACTTT. It is translated as CASIGEYSPLHF.

The CDR3 DNA follows: TGTGCCAGCTCACCGGCGGTCTCTGGGGCCAACGTCCTGACTTTC. This sequence encodes CASSPAVSGANVLTF. The chain employs TRBV18 and TRBJ2-6; D not resolved. Germline CDR1 is KGHSH and CDR2 is LQKENI. The CDR3 spans 15 residues. V dropped 3 bases and J dropped 0 bases, with 6 bases sitting between them.

This chain connects TRBV10-3 to TRBJ2-5; the D gene is possibly TRBD1 (5 bases). The CDR3 covers 13 residues. Deletions cut 2 bases from V and 1 base from J, with 5 bases between. Germline CDR1 ENHRY, CDR2 SYGVKD. CDR3 amino acids: CAISERGQETQYF. CDR3 nucleotides: TGTGCCATCAGTGAGAGGGGCCAAGAGACCCAGTACTTC.

V gene TRBV9 combines with J gene TRBJ2-2; D may be TRBD1 (6 bases). V gave up 3 bases and J gave up 6 bases, with 12 bases separating them. Germline lookup yields CDR1 SGDLS and CDR2 YYNGEE. This CDR3 is 14 amino acids long. The DNA of the CDR3 is TGTGCCAGCAGCGAGGGACAAGGGCCCGGGGAGCTGTTTTTT. Amino acid sequence: CASSEGQGPGELFF.

The chain joins TRBV28 to TRBJ2-5; D is unclear. The CDR3 is 14 amino acids. Germline V lookup: CDR1 MDHEN, CDR2 SYDVKM. Trimming took 8 bases from V and 4 from J, leaving 17 bases between them. The CDR3 nucleotides read TGTGCCAGCGAGAATAGATTAGCAGGAGAGACCCAGTACTTC. Translating gives CASENRLAGETQYF.

Only a few counts were recorded for this clone. This chain connects TRBV19 to TRBJ2-2; D possibly corresponds to TRBD2 (5 bases). The CDR3 covers 16 residues. Germline lookup yields CDR1 LNHDA and CDR2 SQIVND (reference sequence). Trimming shortened V by 3 bases and J by 6 bases, and 17 bases separated the two germline ends. The CDR3 here is CASSMGRRGLAGELFF. DNA for the CDR3: TGTGCCAGTAGTATGGGTCGTCGAGGGCTGGCCGGGGAGCTGTTTTTT. Full variable domain (rest looked up from reference TRBV19 and TRBJ2-2): DGGITQSPKYLFRKEGQNVTLSCEQNLNHDAMYWYRQDPGQGLRLIYYSQIVNDFQKGDIAEGYSVSREKKESFPLTVTSAQKNPTAFYLCASSMGRRGLAGELFFGEGSRLTVL.

The chain joins TRBV5-1 to TRBJ1-4; 7 bases align to TRBD1. V lost 4 bases, J lost 3 bases, and 15 bases stayed unmatched. CDR3 length equals 18 residues. Germline CDR1 SGHRS, CDR2 YFSETQ. The CDR3 sequence: CASSPRAEGARANEKLFF. DNA for the CDR3: TGCGCCAGCAGCCCCCGGGCGGAGGGGGCGAGGGCTAATGAAAAACTGTTTTTT.

In this sample, this clone turned up once. V usage is TRBV30 and J usage is TRBJ1-1, with D unresolved. Germline CDR1 is GTSNPN and CDR2 is SVGIG (reference sequence). The CDR3 contains 14 residues. V lost 0 bases and J lost 1, with 9 bases in between. CDR3 coding DNA: TGTGCCTGGAGTGTACGGCTGCGGAACACTGAAGCTTTCTTT. Amino acids: CAWSVRLRNTEAFF.